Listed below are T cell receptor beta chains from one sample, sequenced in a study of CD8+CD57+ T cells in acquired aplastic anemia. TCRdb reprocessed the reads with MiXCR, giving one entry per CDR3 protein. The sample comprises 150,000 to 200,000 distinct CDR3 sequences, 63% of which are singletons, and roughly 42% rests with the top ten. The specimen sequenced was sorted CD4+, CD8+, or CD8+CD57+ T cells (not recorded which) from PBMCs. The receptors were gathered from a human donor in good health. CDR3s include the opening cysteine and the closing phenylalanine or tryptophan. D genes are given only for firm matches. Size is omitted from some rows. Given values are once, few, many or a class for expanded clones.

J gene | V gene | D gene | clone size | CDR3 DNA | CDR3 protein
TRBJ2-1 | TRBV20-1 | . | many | TGCAGTGCTAGACCCGTTCTGGATGAGCAGTTCTTC | CSARPVLDEQFF
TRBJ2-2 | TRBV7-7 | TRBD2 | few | TGTGCTAGCAGCTCAAACCTACCCGGGACTAGCGGGAGGCCGAACACCGGGGAGCTGTTTTTT | CASSSNLPGTSGRPNTGELFF
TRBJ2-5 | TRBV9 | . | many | TGTGCCAGCAGCAGAGAGGCAGGGGTAGAGACCCAGTACTTC | CASSREAGVETQYF
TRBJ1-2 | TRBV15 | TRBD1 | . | TGTGCCACCAGCGGAGAGCGACAGGGGGCAGGTGGCTACACCTTC | CATSGERQGAGGYTF
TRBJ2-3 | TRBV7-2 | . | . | TGTGCCAGCAGCCTAGGGGGGGGGCCAGATACGCAGTATTTT | CASSLGGGPDTQYF
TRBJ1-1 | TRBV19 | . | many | TGTGCCAGTAGGTCCCGAGAGAACACTGAAGCTTTCTTT | CASRSRENTEAFF
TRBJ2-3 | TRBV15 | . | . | TGTGCCACCAGCAGAGATTCCGCCTCCACAGATACGCAGTATTTT | CATSRDSASTDTQYF
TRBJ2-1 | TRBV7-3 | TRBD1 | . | TGTGCCAGCAGCCCACAGGGGTCCCTCGAGCAGTTCTTC | CASSPQGSLEQFF
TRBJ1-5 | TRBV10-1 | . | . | TGCGCCAGCAGTGACGAGATCCAGCCCCAGCATTTT | CASSDEIQPQHF
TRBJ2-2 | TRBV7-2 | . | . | TGTGCCAGCAGCTCCCTAGCGAACACCGGGGAGCTGTTTTTT | CASSSLANTGELFF
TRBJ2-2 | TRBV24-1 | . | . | TGTGCCACCAGTGATGGGGTAATAGCGGTAAACACCGGGGAGCTGTTTTTT | CATSDGVIAVNTGELFF
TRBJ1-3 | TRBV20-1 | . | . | TGCAGTGCTAGGGACCGAAACACCATATATTTT | CSARDRNTIYF
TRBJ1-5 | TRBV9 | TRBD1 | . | TGTGCCAGCAGCGGGACAGGGTCTCAGCCCCAGCATTTT | CASSGTGSQPQHF
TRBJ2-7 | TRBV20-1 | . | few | TGCAGTGCTAGTAGAAGGGATCCGTACGAGCAGTACTTC | CSASRRDPYEQYF
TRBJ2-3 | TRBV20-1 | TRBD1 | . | TGCAGTGCTAGAGCCCCAGACAGGGGGAGAACAGATACGCAGTATTTT | CSARAPDRGRTDTQYF
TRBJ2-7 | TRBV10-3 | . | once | TGTGCCATCAGTGAGGGGATAGGGAGAAACCCCTACGAGCAGTACTTC | CAISEGIGRNPYEQYF
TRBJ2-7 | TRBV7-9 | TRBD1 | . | TGTGCCAGCAGCTTACCGGGACAGCCCTACGAGCAGTACTTC | CASSLPGQPYEQYF
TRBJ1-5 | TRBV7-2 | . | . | TGTGCCAGCAGCCCCGACGGGAATCAGCCCCAGCATTTT | CASSPDGNQPQHF
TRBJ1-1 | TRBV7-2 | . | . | TGTGCCAGCAGCTTAGAGGGAGCGGGATACACTGAAGCTTTCTTT | CASSLEGAGYTEAFF
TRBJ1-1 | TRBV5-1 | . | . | TGCGCCAGCAGCCTCCAGGAGGGCACTGAAGCTTTCTTT | CASSLQEGTEAFF
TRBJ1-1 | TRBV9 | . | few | TGTGCCAGCAGCGTAGAAGGGGAGACCACTGAAGCTTTCTTT | CASSVEGETTEAFF
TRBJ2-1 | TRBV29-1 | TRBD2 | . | TGCAGCGCCCGAGCGGGAGTAACCTTCTTC | CSARAGVTFF
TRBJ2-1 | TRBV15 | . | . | TGTGCCACCAGCAGAGATAGCGGCCCCTTCGATGAGCAGTTCTTC | CATSRDSGPFDEQFF
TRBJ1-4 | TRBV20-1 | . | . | TGCAGTGCTAGAACAGATGCTAATGAAAAACTGTTTTTT | CSARTDANEKLFF
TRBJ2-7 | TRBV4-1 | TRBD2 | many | TGCGCCAGCAGCAGAGGACCGGGACTACCCCAGGACGAGCAGTACTTC | CASSRGPGLPQDEQYF
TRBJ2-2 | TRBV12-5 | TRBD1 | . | TGTGCTAGTGGTTCGGGACAGCCTGGTACCGGGGAGCTGTTTTTT | CASGSGQPGTGELFF
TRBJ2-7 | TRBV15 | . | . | TGTGCCACCAGCAGAGTGGGGGACGGCTCCTACGAGCAGTACTTC | CATSRVGDGSYEQYF
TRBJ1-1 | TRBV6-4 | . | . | TGTGCCAGCAGTGAGAACCCCGGCATGAACACTGAAGCTTTCTTT | CASSENPGMNTEAFF
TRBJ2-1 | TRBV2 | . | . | TGTGCCAGCAGGGGGCCCGGGTCGTACAATGAGCAGTTCTTC | CASRGPGSYNEQFF